This paragraph covers one TCR beta chain sequence. The data stem from a study of blood T cell repertoires in COVID-19. Generated by immunoSEQ multiplex PCR, the TCRdb table keeps only in-frame clones and is missing some. The sample has some 210,000 clones; 65% to 85% are singletons. CDR3 length equals 14 residues. Germline CDR1 reads LNHDA; CDR2 reads SQIVND (reference sequence). Between the trimmed V and J ends, which lost 3 bases and 8 bases, there was a span of 13 bases. Cohorts were assigned according to the clinical history that participants reported. The clonotype comes from a man aged 25-40 years with acute COVID-19. V usage is TRBV19 and J usage is TRBJ1-4, with TRBD1 as a possible D gene (5 bases). The specimen sequenced was PBMCs or T cells enriched from blood (not recorded which). The CDR3 sequence: CASSIKGPWEKLFF. DNA for the CDR3: TGTGCCAGTAGTATTAAGGGGCCGTGGGAAAAACTGTTTTTT.